Below are 23 T cell receptor beta chains sequenced from a single sample in a study of shared clonotypes between healthy human individuals. Libraries were prepared by immunoSEQ multiplex PCR; TCRdb keeps only in-frame clonotypes and omits some of them. The top ten hold more than 0.1% of the sample, which has about 2 million clones, 85% to 95% seen once. The sequencing sample was made of naive CD4+ T cells sorted from blood. Subset specified: CD45RA+ positively selected. The receptors were gathered from a young man in good health.

This sequence joins TRBV28 and TRBJ1-4; the D is unclear. V lost 4 bases and J 6 bases, leaving 9 bases between the germline ends. Per the germline V gene, CDR1 is MDHEN and CDR2 is SYDVKM. This CDR3 is 13 amino acids long. CDR3 loop: CASSSYRDEKLFF. Written as DNA, the CDR3 is TGTGCCAGCAGTTCGTACCGGGATGAAAAACTGTTTTTT.

This clone was detected only once. The chain joins TRBV5-6 to TRBJ2-1; D tentatively reads TRBD1 or TRBD2 (5 bases each). Germline values: CDR1 SGHDT, CDR2 YYEEEE. V gave up 6 bases and J gave up 2 bases, with 15 bases separating them. There are 15 residues in the CDR3. The CDR3: CASTLFRGPYNEQFF. The DNA of the CDR3 is TGTGCCAGCACCCTTTTTCGGGGCCCCTACAATGAGCAGTTCTTC.

This rearrangement joins TRBV7-7 to TRBJ2-5, with D tentatively TRBD2 (6 bases). The CDR3 runs to 13 residues. Germline V gene lookup returns CDR1 SSHAT and CDR2 FNYEAQ (reference sequence). The CDR3 reads CASGLRAQETQYF. The CDR3 DNA is TGTGCTAGCGGCCTCCGGGCCCAAGAGACCCAGTACTTC. The full variable domain, rest sourced from reference TRBV7-7 and TRBJ2-5, is GAGVSQSPRYKVTKRGQDVTLRCDPISSHATLYWYQQALGQGPEFLTYFNYEAQPDKSGLPSDRFSAERPEGSISTLTIQRTEQRDSAMYRCASGLRAQETQYFGPGTRLLVL.

The chain joins TRBV10-3 to TRBJ1-3; D is unclear. The V end was cut by 0 bases, the J end by 0 bases, with 15 bases between. Germline loops: CDR1 ENHRY, CDR2 SYGVKD. The CDR3 spans 18 residues. In nucleotides, the CDR3 is TGTGCCATCAGTGAGTCGATGTGGATCCGAGACTCTGGAAACACCATATATTTT. The encoded protein is CAISESMWIRDSGNTIYF.

As to this clone: Given a much more abundant clone one base away, this may be a read error. The chain has TRBV4-1 and TRBJ2-7; TRBD2 aligns across 7 bases. CDR3 length: 14 amino acids. The J segment lost 3 bases and the V segment lost 4 bases, leaving 6 bases of the junction unmatched. Germline V lookup: CDR1 MGHRA, CDR2 YSYEKL. The chain's CDR3 is CASSRDAGDYEQYF. CDR3 DNA sequence: TGCGCCAGCAGCCGAGATGCGGGAGACTACGAGCAGTACTTC.

The chain joins TRBV7-2 to TRBJ1-6, with 9 bases identical to TRBD1. The CDR3 is 13 amino acids. In germline, CDR1 is SGHTA, CDR2 FQGNSA. V gave up 6 bases and J gave up 12 bases; unmatched junction bases: 6. The CDR3: CASRRTGERPLHF. The CDR3 DNA follows: TGTGCCAGCAGGCGGACAGGGGAGAGACCCCTCCACTTT.

The genes are TRBV30 and TRBJ2-3, with 7 bases fitting TRBD1. This CDR3 has 14 amino acids. V lost 4 bases and J lost 0; bases outside the gene matches: 4. Germline CDR1 GTSNPN, CDR2 SVGIG (reference sequence). The CDR3 nucleotides are TGTGCCTGGACCCGGGACAGTAGCACAGATACGCAGTATTTT. This translates into CAWTRDSSTDTQYF.

The CDR3 nucleotides read TGTGCCAGCAGTTTATCTACAGGGTCGGATGAAAAACTGTTTTTT. It yields the protein CASSLSTGSDEKLFF. The V call is TRBV27, the J call TRBJ1-4; a weak D match, TRBD1 (6 bases). Germline V gene lookup returns CDR1 MNHEY and CDR2 SMNVEV (reference sequence). Trimming took off 0 bases at V and 6 bases at J, with 11 bases between the two ends. The CDR3 has 15 amino acids.

The V and J genes are TRBV6-1 and TRBJ1-2, with 7 bases matching TRBD1. CDR3 size: 12 residues. The V and J ends lost 10 bases and 4 bases, in that order; junction bases with no gene match: 6. Germline assignment: CDR1 MNHNS and CDR2 SASEGT. CDR3 sequence: CATVGQIYGYTF. The CDR3 DNA is TGTGCCACCGTGGGACAGATCTATGGCTACACCTTC.

The J gene is TRBJ2-5, the V gene TRBV30, with 10 positions matching TRBD2. The V gene end was trimmed by 4 bases and the J gene end by 4 bases; junction bases not matched to a gene: 6. Germline-derived CDR1 and CDR2 are GTSNPN and SVGIG (reference sequence). The CDR3 is 14 amino acids. This CDR3 reads CAWIASGRGETQYF. The CDR3 nucleotides read TGTGCCTGGATAGCTAGCGGGAGAGGAGAGACCCAGTACTTC.

The rearrangement links TRBV7-6 to TRBJ2-2; D not resolved. The V gene's germline CDR1 is SGHVS and CDR2 FNYEAQ. The germline V and J ends were trimmed by 6 bases and 1 base, with 9 bases remaining between them. The CDR3 extends over 14 amino acids. CDR3 sequence reads: CASRDAGNTGELFF. CDR3 coding DNA: TGTGCCAGCAGAGACGCCGGGAACACCGGGGAGCTGTTTTTT.

The V call is TRBV19, the J call TRBJ2-7; 10 nucleotides align to TRBD2. Trimming at V came to 6 bases and at J to 0 bases, leaving 8 bases not matched to a gene. There are 16 residues in the CDR3. Germline loops: CDR1 LNHDA, CDR2 SQIVND (reference sequence). The CDR3 nucleotides are TGTGCCAGTAGCGTAGCGGGGGGCCGGAGCTCCTACGAGCAGTACTTC. The encoded protein is CASSVAGGRSSYEQYF.

The chain links TRBV30 to TRBJ2-6; TRBD1 matches 8 bases. This CDR3 is 17 amino acids long. Per the germline V gene, CDR1 is GTSNPN and CDR2 is SVGIG (reference sequence). Trimming cost V 6 bases and J 2 bases; bases outside gene matches: 12. CDR3: CACTSPLDRAGANVLTF. In DNA, the CDR3 is TGTGCCTGCACCTCACCCCTGGACAGGGCTGGGGCCAACGTCCTGACTTTC. The full variable domain, in which reference TRBV30 and TRBJ2-6 provide the parts outside the CDR3, is SQTIHQWPATLVQPVGSPLSLECTVEGTSNPNLYWYRQAAGRGLQLLFYSVGIGQISSEVPQNLSASRPQDRQFILSSKKLLLSDSGFYLCACTSPLDRAGANVLTFGAGSRLTVL.

The V and J genes are TRBV4-3 and TRBJ1-1; D might be TRBD1 (6 bases). The germline CDR1 and CDR2 sequences are LGHNA and YSLEER. Trimming removed 0 bases from V and 5 bases from J, with 13 bases in between. The CDR3 contains 15 residues. The CDR3 loop is CASSQERGAGTEAFF. In DNA, the CDR3 is TGCGCCAGCAGCCAAGAGCGGGGGGCAGGGACTGAAGCTTTCTTT.

The rearrangement joins TRBV5-1 to TRBJ2-3, with 8 bases identical to TRBD2. Germline CDR1 SGHRS, CDR2 YFSETQ. The CDR3 sequence is 16 residues long. V was clipped by 2 bases and J by 3 bases; unmatched bases: 8. In nucleotides, the CDR3 is TGCGCCAGCAGCTTCGGACTAGCTGGTATGACAGATACGCAGTATTTT. Protein sequence: CASSFGLAGMTDTQYF.

This chain connects TRBV30 to TRBJ2-5; perhaps TRBD1 as D (6 bases). CDR1 and CDR2 (germline): GTSNPN, SVGIG (reference sequence). The CDR3 has 14 residues. Trimming stripped 5 bases from V and 3 bases from J, with 16 bases between. The CDR3 reads CAWDTGQTKETQYF. DNA of the CDR3: TGTGCCTGGGACACCGGACAGACAAAAGAGACCCAGTACTTC.

On this clone: Other DNA sequences in this sample translate to the same CDR3. The DNA for the CDR3 is TGTGCCAGCAGCTTGGGACTAGCCCCCTACGAGCAGTACTTC. Translation gives CASSLGLAPYEQYF. The rearrangement joins TRBV7-2 to TRBJ2-7; 9 bases are a match to TRBD2. The CDR3 has 14 residues. V trimming: 3 bases; J trimming: 2 bases; junction bases outside the gene matches: 2. Germline V CDR1 and CDR2: SGHTA, FQGNSA.

This clone was seen only once. The CDR3 reads CASSATLSGTVNTEAFF. CDR3 sequence (DNA): TGTGCCAGCAGTGCGACCTTATCCGGGACAGTGAACACTGAAGCTTTCTTT. V usage is TRBV6-1 and J usage is TRBJ1-1; 7 bases line up with TRBD1. Germline loops: CDR1 MNHNS, CDR2 SASEGT. This CDR3 contains 17 residues. J gave up 0 bases and V 4 bases, and 11 bases lay outside the gene matches.

V usage is TRBV4-1 and J usage is TRBJ1-5; D is uncertain. The germline gives CDR1 MGHRA, CDR2 YSYEKL. CDR3 size: 13 residues. V lost 0 bases and J 2 bases, leaving 2 bases between the germline ends. The CDR3 bases are TGCGCCAGCAGCCAAGATGGCAATCAGCCCCAGCATTTT. It yields the protein CASSQDGNQPQHF.

The chain has TRBV27 and TRBJ2-7, with D perhaps assigned TRBD1 or TRBD2 (5 bases each). CDR1 MNHEY and CDR2 SMNVEV come from the germline V gene (reference sequence). V was pared by 5 bases and J by 3 bases, with 17 bases between. The CDR3 length is 15 residues. CDR3 sequence (DNA): TGTGCCAGCAGTCCCCGGTCACAGAGGGGCTACGAGCAGTACTTC. This sequence encodes CASSPRSQRGYEQYF.

CDR3 sequence: CASREGTPQYF. Here the CDR3 DNA reads TGCGCCAGCAGGGAAGGGACACCCCAGTACTTC. This chain uses TRBV10-2 with TRBJ2-7; D perhaps matches TRBD1 (6 bases). Germline CDR1 and CDR2: WSHSY and SAAADI. The length of the CDR3 is 11 residues. With 6 bases removed from V and 10 bases from J, the gap between germline ends came to 13 bases.

This clone was counted a single time. This sequence joins TRBV19 and TRBJ1-1; the D gene is possibly TRBD1 (6 bases). Germline V gene lookup returns CDR1 LNHDA and CDR2 SQIVND (reference sequence). Trimming shortened V by 5 bases and J by 7 bases, and 11 bases separated the two germline ends. There are 12 residues in the CDR3. The CDR3, as DNA: TGTGCCAGTAGTCTGGGGGCCGTTGAAGCTTTCTTT. The encoded protein is CASSLGAVEAFF.

Turning to this clone: The same CDR3 also results from other DNA sequences found in this sample. The chain joins TRBV7-2 to TRBJ2-3; tentative D call: TRBD2 (5 bases). Germline CDR1 SGHTA, CDR2 FQGNSA. The V end lost 4 bases, the J end lost 2 bases, and 10 bases lay between the germline ends. This CDR3 contains 14 residues. CDR3 bases: TGTGCCAGCAGCTCCGGACTCCCCACAGATACGCAGTATTTT. Translated: CASSSGLPTDTQYF.